Following are 10 T cell receptor beta chains from one sample sequenced in a study of blood T cell repertoires in COVID-19. Here immunoSEQ multiplex PCR was the method, and the copy in TCRdb shows in-frame clones only, minus some. The data show roughly 88,000 clones, with approximately 80% seen just once and 15% held by the top ten. Material: peripheral blood. The receptors originated from a woman aged 80 or over with acute or convalescent COVID-19.

This chain joins TRBV30 and TRBJ1-2; D remains ambiguous. V lost 8 bases and J 5 bases, leaving 15 bases between the germline ends. The CDR3 runs 12 residues. Germline V CDR1 and CDR2: GTSNPN, SVGIG (reference sequence). The CDR3 loop is CAGSRLMYGYTF. The CDR3 DNA is TGTGCCGGATCCAGGTTGATGTATGGCTACACCTTC.

This clone was counted a single time. The V call is TRBV6-6, the J call TRBJ2-7; D perhaps matches TRBD2 (5 bases). This CDR3 comprises 15 residues. In germline, CDR1 is MNHNY, CDR2 SVGAGI (reference sequence). The V gene lost 6 bases and the J gene lost 0 bases, with 15 bases spanning the gap. CDR3 in DNA: TGTGCCAGCAGCCCCCGGAGGACGGGCTCCTACGAGCAGTACTTC. Translating it yields CASSPRRTGSYEQYF.

The rearrangement uses TRBV27 and TRBJ1-6; maybe TRBD1 (6 bases). Germline V CDR1 and CDR2: MNHEY, SMNVEV (reference sequence). The CDR3 totals 18 residues. The V gene lost 2 bases and the J gene lost 6 bases, with 20 bases spanning the gap. The CDR3 sequence is CASSLGTQGINSNSPLHF. The CDR3 region has the DNA TGTGCCAGCAGTTTAGGGACCCAGGGGATAAATAGTAATTCACCCCTCCACTTT.

As regards this clone: This specimen includes other DNA sequences encoding the same CDR3. The chain carries TRBV7-3 and TRBJ2-2, with 8 bases that match TRBD1. Germline loops: CDR1 SGHTA, CDR2 FQGTGA. The V segment lost 5 bases and the J segment 5 bases; nucleotides outside the gene matches: 4. The CDR3 runs 14 residues. The CDR3, as DNA: TGTGCCAGCAGCCCAACAGGGGGGACCGGGGAGCTGTTTTTT. Its protein is CASSPTGGTGELFF.

The CDR3 reads CASSIGLGEDGGNQPQHF. In DNA form, the CDR3 reads TGTGCCAGTAGTATCGGTCTTGGGGAGGATGGTGGCAATCAGCCCCAGCATTTT. The rearrangement links TRBV19 to TRBJ1-5; D call uncertain. V was trimmed by 3 bases and J by 2 bases, leaving 20 bases between them. This CDR3 is 18 amino acids long. Germline values: CDR1 LNHDA, CDR2 SQIVND (reference sequence).

The J gene is TRBJ2-2, the V gene TRBV7-8; 11 nucleotides agree with TRBD1. Germline V gene lookup returns CDR1 SGHVS and CDR2 FQNEAQ. The V segment lost 4 bases and the J segment 6 bases; nucleotides outside the gene matches: 1. CDR3 length equals 14 residues. Here the CDR3 reads CASSSGQGAGELFF. Written as DNA, the CDR3 is TGTGCCAGCAGCTCGGGACAGGGGGCCGGGGAGCTGTTTTTT.

This clone was counted a few times. The chain's CDR3 is CASTLGTSRPISEAFF. In DNA, the CDR3 is TGTGCCAGCACCCTAGGGACTTCGAGGCCCATCTCTGAAGCTTTCTTT. The chain employs TRBV2 and TRBJ1-1, with a tentative D call TRBD1 (5 bases). Trimming shortened V by 7 bases and J by 6 bases, and 24 bases separated the two germline ends. This CDR3 has 16 residues. Germline lookup yields CDR1 SNHLY and CDR2 FYNNEI.

The CDR3 nucleotides are TGTGCCAGCAGCTTCGGATGGGAGGGGTGGTCACCCCTCCACTTT. Its protein is CASSFGWEGWSPLHF. This chain joins TRBV11-2 and TRBJ1-6, with D tentatively TRBD1 (5 bases). The CDR3 contains 15 residues. With 3 bases removed from V and 10 bases from J, the gap between germline ends came to 16 bases. Germline CDR1 reads SGHAT; CDR2 reads FQNNGV.

The rearrangement uses TRBV18 and TRBJ2-2; TRBD1 matches at 7 bases. Germline V lookup: CDR1 KGHSH, CDR2 LQKENI. V lost 8 bases, J lost 6 bases, and 9 bases stayed unmatched. This CDR3 has 14 residues. The DNA for the CDR3 is TGTGCCAGCCAAATCGGGACAGTTCCCGGGGAGCTGTTTTTT. The encoded protein is CASQIGTVPGELFF.

The CDR3 is CASSASTGRKTNVLTF. CDR3 in DNA: TGTGCCAGTAGTGCTTCGACAGGGAGAAAGACCAACGTCCTGACTTTC. The chain links TRBV19 to TRBJ2-6; 7 bases match TRBD1. Germline CDR1 is LNHDA and CDR2 is SQIVND (reference sequence). Germline trimming cut 5 bases from V and 8 bases from J; bases unmatched to any gene: 12. CDR3 length equals 16 residues.